The 15 T cell receptor beta chains listed next were all sequenced from one sample in a study of vaccination and CD4 T cells after COVID-19. Sequenced with the Oncomine TCR Beta short-read assay was DNA taken from cultured CD4+ T cells. A single record per CDR3 protein comes from TCRdb applying MiXCR to the PCR reads. Of about 5,600 distinct CDR3 sequences in the sample, just under 45% were seen once. These TCRs are of unknown antigen specificity. As for treatment: roughly 10-day PBMC culture with coronavirus spike peptide pools or control peptides (ViraFEST assay). The unexposed donor provided CD4+ T cells, which were taken before the COVID-19 pandemic (2011-2018). Sample: CD4+ T cells from blood, cultured in vitro. Receptor source: a human donor in good health.

The rearrangement joins TRBV7-8 to TRBJ1-1, with D unresolved. There are 12 residues in the CDR3. Germline CDR1 is SGHVS and CDR2 is FQNEAQ. V gave up 1 base and J gave up 0 bases, with 0 bases separating them. In DNA form, the CDR3 reads TGTGCCAGCAGCTTAGTGAACACTGAAGCTTTCTTT. This sequence encodes CASSLVNTEAFF. The whole variable domain, remainder taken from reference TRBV7-8 and TRBJ1-1, is GAGVSQSPRYKVAKRGQDVALRCDPISGHVSLFWYQQALGQGPEFLTYFQNEAQLDKSGLPSDRFFAERPEGSVSTLKIQRTQQEDSAVYLCASSLVNTEAFFGQGTRLTVV.

The V gene is TRBV6-1, the J gene TRBJ1-3; the D gene is possibly TRBD1 (5 bases). Germline CDR1 and CDR2: MNHNS and SASEGT. Trimming removed 8 bases from V and 3 bases from J, with 11 bases in between. This CDR3 has 13 residues. CDR3 nucleotides: TGTGCCAGCGGGACGGCCTTTGGAAACACCATATATTTT. Its translation is CASGTAFGNTIYF.

V and J are TRBV2 and TRBJ1-1; the D gene is possibly TRBD1 (5 bases). This CDR3 has 12 residues. Germline CDR1 is SNHLY and CDR2 is FYNNEI. V shed 5 bases and J shed 11 bases, with 15 bases lying between them. The CDR3 protein is CASSPGTSEAFF. The DNA for the CDR3 is TGTGCCAGCAGTCCCGGGACTTCGGAGGCTTTCTTT.

The chain combines TRBV27 with TRBJ2-3; 8 bases line up with TRBD2. The CDR3 length is 17 residues. V shed 3 bases and J 0 bases; nucleotides not matched to a gene: 8. Germline V CDR1 and CDR2: MNHEY, SMNVEV (reference sequence). CDR3 region: CASSLGGGFLSTDTQYF. CDR3 bases: TGTGCCAGCAGTTTGGGCGGGGGGTTCCTTAGCACAGATACGCAGTATTTT.

This clonotype was found once. The chain links TRBV2 to TRBJ1-1; D unclear. Trimming pared 7 bases from V and 1 base from J, leaving 7 bases between. CDR1 is SNHLY, CDR2 FYNNEI, per germline. CDR3 size: 12 residues. DNA of the CDR3: TGTGCCAGCATCTTTGAGAACACTGAAGCTTTCTTT. This translates into CASIFENTEAFF.

The rearrangement uses TRBV5-1 and TRBJ1-2, with no clear D. Trimming left V 2 bases short and J 8 bases short, with 22 bases between. CDR1 is SGHRS and CDR2 is YFSETQ in the germline V gene. The CDR3 is made up of 16 amino acids. In DNA, the CDR3 is TGCGCCAGCAGCTTTGGAGGGCCCTCCTCGAGAGAGGGCTACACCTTC. Amino acid sequence: CASSFGGPSSREGYTF.

This clonotype was picked up a small number of times. This rearrangement joins TRBV7-2 to TRBJ2-3, with D possibly TRBD2 on 5 matching bases. V dropped 0 bases and J dropped 1 base, with 5 bases sitting between them. This CDR3 comprises 14 residues. Germline-derived CDR1 and CDR2 are SGHTA and FQGNSA. The CDR3 here is CASSLASGTDTQYF. In nucleotides, the CDR3 is TGTGCCAGCAGCTTAGCTAGCGGCACAGATACGCAGTATTTT.

In its sample, this clonotype was seen a few times. The chain has TRBV6-1 and TRBJ1-1; D is unresolved. CDR1 MNHNS and CDR2 SASEGT come from the germline V gene. The V gene lost 3 bases and the J gene lost 5 bases, with 7 bases spanning the gap. CDR3 length equals 12 residues. In nucleotides, the CDR3 is TGTGCCAGCAGTGAGTTGAGGACTGAAGCTTTCTTT. It specifies CASSELRTEAFF.

In nucleotides, the CDR3 is TGTGCCAGCACCAAAGAAACAGGGGGCATCTATGGCTACACCTTC. This sequence encodes CASTKETGGIYGYTF. The genes are TRBV2 and TRBJ1-2; 9 bases agree with TRBD1. In germline, CDR1 is SNHLY, CDR2 FYNNEI. The ends lost 7 bases at V and 4 bases at J; junction bases unmatched: 10. The CDR3 spans 15 residues.

V and J are TRBV20-1 and TRBJ1-2; 7 bases line up with TRBD1. Germline assignment: CDR1 DFQATT and CDR2 SNEGSKA (reference sequence). V shed 5 bases, J shed 5 bases, and the junction held 11 bases outside the gene matches. The CDR3 length is 14 residues. The CDR3 nucleotides are TGCAGTGCTCGGGAGCGAGGGGGCTTGTATGGCTACACCTTC. Amino acids: CSARERGGLYGYTF.

This clonotype is a singleton in its sample. V usage is TRBV7-6 and J usage is TRBJ1-2; weak D call: TRBD1 (5 bases). This CDR3 comprises 14 residues. V lost 4 bases and J lost 4, with 13 bases in between. The germline gives CDR1 SGHVS, CDR2 FNYEAQ. The CDR3 DNA reads TGTGCCAGCAGCTCCGCCGGGGGGGGCTATGGCTACACCTTC. Its translation is CASSSAGGGYGYTF.

J is TRBJ1-1 and V is TRBV5-6; D gene ambiguous. Trimming cost V 2 bases and J 0 bases, with 5 bases left between them. Germline assignment: CDR1 SGHDT and CDR2 YYEEEE. The CDR3 spans 13 residues. CDR3 coding DNA: TGTGCCAGCAGCTTATTAATGAACACTGAAGCTTTCTTT. This encodes CASSLLMNTEAFF. The variable domain in full, with the rest retrieved from reference TRBV5-6 and TRBJ1-1, is DAGVTQSPTHLIKTRGQQVTLRCSPKSGHDTVSWYQQALGQGPQFIFQYYEEEERQRGNFPDRFSGHQFPNYSSELNVNALLLGDSALYLCASSLLMNTEAFFGQGTRLTVV.

The chain is built from TRBV19 and TRBJ1-1, with TRBD1 identical over 8 bases. The CDR3 length is 13 residues. CDR1 is LNHDA, CDR2 SQIVND, per germline (reference sequence). Germline trimming cut 5 bases from V and 4 bases from J; bases unmatched to any gene: 3. As DNA, the CDR3 is TGTGCCAGTAGTGAACAGGGGGTCACTGAAGCTTTCTTT. This translates into CASSEQGVTEAFF.

The sample holds a few counts of this clonotype. The V call is TRBV20-1, the J call TRBJ1-1; D not certain. Trimming pared 6 bases from V and 4 bases from J, leaving 15 bases between. Germline CDR1 DFQATT, CDR2 SNEGSKA (reference sequence). CDR3 length equals 13 residues. The CDR3: CSAPTERVTEAFF. CDR3 DNA sequence: TGCAGTGCGCCGACGGAACGGGTCACTGAAGCTTTCTTT.

This clonotype has just a few counts. The genes are TRBV29-1 and TRBJ1-1; a possible D gene is TRBD1 (5 bases). CDR3 length: 13 amino acids. The germline CDR1 and CDR2 sequences are SQVTM and ANQGSEA. The V end was cut by 7 bases, the J end by 3 bases, with 15 bases between. The DNA of the CDR3 is TGCAGCGCCTTTCAGGGCAGGGACACTGAAGCTTTCTTT. Amino acids: CSAFQGRDTEAFF.